This T cell receptor (beta chain) emerged from a study of cytomegalovirus exposure and HLA in healthy donors (TCRdb year 2017). The study in broad terms: According to a later analysis, the approximately 120 validation repertoires were produced on the same platform as the 700 or so repertoires of the first cohort. The study was designed to test whether signatures of past pathogen exposure could be identified by cataloging public T cell receptors. In addition to the first cohort of 650 to 800 subjects, a separate validation cohort of approximately 130 different subjects was used. High-throughput TCR immunosequencing, statistical association of individual TCRs with disease status, and machine learning were combined to predict cytomegalovirus infection status.

For this clone: Its antigen is unknown. Base-call qualities are not available, and no considerably larger clone is one nucleotide away.

The study at large found these results: A later analysis lacked HLA typing for the validation cohort, so it scored co-occurrence in that cohort across all 130 or so repertoires. Cytomegalovirus status was reported to be diagnosed by the classifier with high specificity and sensitivity in both the original and validation cohorts. The authors suggested that the approach could potentially be generalized to other disease states and immunological phenotypes. A total of 150 to 200 TCR beta chains were listed by the study as associated with cytomegalovirus. In a later analysis, TCRs clustered in the first cohort were found to also tend to co-occur in the roughly 120 validation repertoires, with 90% to 95% of cluster scores above 0. While some public TCRs were present in many individuals, most TCR sequences turned up only very rarely across donors. A few of the identified cytomegalovirus-associated TCR beta chains were confirmed in vitro to be specific for cytomegalovirus antigens.

V and J are trimmed by 0 bases and 1 base, and the gene matches miss 15 bases of the junction. From the cysteine up to the phenylalanine, the CDR3 has a length of 21 residues. Left in the record is the CDR3 DNA by itself, 63 bases read in frame from the first base. The germline V gene encodes CDR1 MGHRA and CDR2 YSYEKL. The library was built by means of the immunoSEQ multiplex PCR assay. The published analysis was carried out like this. A statistical classification framework was built for diagnosing cytomegalovirus status from the catalog of TCR beta chain sequences. Sourced from immuneACCESS, this table was stored by TCRdb with only in-frame sequences that have V and J called. A share of the clones is absent; for the studies checked, an unresolved V gene accounts for under half, and the remainder has no known explanation. V, J and clone size were drawn from that table, and D and trimming were deduced from the DNA. The sample includes around 150,000 clones, with roughly nine tenths observed a single time. Together, the top ten hold about 3% of the sample.

The donors belonged to the validation cohort of 90 to 150 subjects, which was separate from the approximately 610-subject first cohort. This sequence was found in a woman aged 18-30 years in good health and CMV-seropositive. The sample was PBMCs. The chain was built from TRBV4-1 and TRBJ2-7, with 13 bases aligning to TRBD2. CDR3 region: CASSQDRLWGLAGPESYEQYF. The nucleotide sequence is given as TGCGCCAGCAGCCAAGATAGGTTGTGGGGACTAGCGGGACCTGAATCCTACGAGCAGTACTTC.